Listed below are T cell receptor beta chains from one sample, sequenced in a study of blood T cells in healthy people across ages. TCRdb re-derived calls from the 5' RACE reads in MiXCR, one entry per CDR3 protein. Of 270,000 or so distinct CDR3 sequences in the sample, roughly 29% were seen once. Sequencing input: blood. The receptor set was obtained from a woman aged 70-85 years in good health. Each CDR3 is given with its conserved first and last residue. A clone size is listed for some rows: how often the clone was seen (once, few, many), or a class if it is expanded.

j_call | clone_size | v_call | cdr3_aa
TRBJ2-2 | - | TRBV5-1 | CASSPDPANAGELFF
TRBJ2-3 | - | TRBV7-9 | CASSRGQATDTQYF
TRBJ1-1 | - | TRBV28 | CASSLGLYTEAFF
TRBJ1-4 | few | TRBV7-9 | CASSSLSGAGEKLFF
TRBJ2-4 | - | TRBV12-3/TRBV12-4 | CASTSTLAKNIQYF
TRBJ1-2 | - | TRBV7-9 | CASSLAGINPYGYTF
TRBJ2-7 | few | TRBV7-7 | CASSFDETYEQYF
TRBJ1-2 | - | TRBV15 | CATSRDSGLGYTF
- | - | TRBV7-9 | CASSAGGIVQYF
TRBJ1-5 | - | TRBV6-5 | CASSYRGEGQPQHF
TRBJ1-6 | few | TRBV7-2 | CASSLRQGGPDSPLHF
TRBJ1-1 | - | TRBV2 | CASSALKHTEAFF
TRBJ2-7 | - | TRBV20-1 | CSALTSGSSYEQYF
- | few | TRBV6-4 | CASSVDNRPGLYEQYF
- | - | TRBV12-5 | CASGSPLTSGSREQFF
TRBJ2-1 | few | TRBV2 | CASSILSYNEQFF
TRBJ1-1 | once | TRBV7-2 | CASSLERSRAFF
TRBJ1-2 | - | TRBV3-1 | CASSQGYGYIF
TRBJ2-3 | few | TRBV12-3/TRBV12-4 | CASSIAGASDTQYF
TRBJ2-5 | - | TRBV4-3 | CASSQDAGLDETQYF
TRBJ1-1 | - | TRBV28 | CASSFSSGTEAFF
TRBJ1-5 | - | TRBV5-8 | CASSAYRFNSNQPQHF
TRBJ2-4 | - | TRBV28 | CASSLGVTKNIQYF
TRBJ2-1 | - | TRBV5-6 | CASSLVALHLSYNEQFF
TRBJ2-7 | few | TRBV28 | CASRTGVWNEQYF